A selection of T cell receptor beta chains follows, all from one sample in a study of spatial heterogeneity in lung cancer. TCRdb itself ran the 5' RACE reads through MiXCR, one entry per CDR3 protein. The sample includes about 120,000 distinct CDR3 sequences, about 12% of them seen just once. Source: PBMCs, taken at follow-up. These receptors were collected from a male donor with early-stage non-small cell lung cancer. CDR3s include the opening cysteine and the closing phenylalanine or tryptophan. The D gene is left open where the match is weak. Clone size is shown for a subset of rows, as once, few, many or a class of expanded clone.

d_call	j_call	v_call	clone_size	cdr3_aa	cdr3_nt
TRBD1	TRBJ2-7	TRBV18	.	CASSTGGPYEQYF	TGTGCCAGCTCGACAGGGGGGCCCTACGAGCAGTACTTC
TRBD1	TRBJ1-5	TRBV6-5	many	CASSKDRGQDQPQHF	TGTGCCAGCAGTAAGGACAGGGGGCAGGATCAGCCCCAGCATTTT
.	TRBJ1-1	TRBV29-1	.	CSAFGLNTEAFF	TGCAGCGCCTTTGGATTGAACACTGAAGCTTTCTTT
TRBD1	TRBJ1-6	TRBV6-1	many	CASSERIQGSPNSPLHF	TGTGCCAGCAGTGAACGAATACAGGGGAGTCCCAATTCACCCCTCCACTTT
.	TRBJ2-1	TRBV5-1	many	CASSLAGGAFYNEQFF	TGCGCCAGCAGCCTAGCTGGCGGGGCCTTCTACAATGAGCAGTTCTTC
.	TRBJ1-1	TRBV27	few	CASSLDIGGFVGNTEAFF	TGTGCCAGCAGCTTAGATATAGGGGGATTTGTCGGAAACACTGAAGCTTTCTTT
.	TRBJ2-1	TRBV24-1	.	CATSDRGKGTLNEQFF	TGTGCCACCAGTGACCGAGGGAAGGGGACACTCAATGAGCAGTTCTTC
.	TRBJ2-2	TRBV20-1	.	CSARRPGPTGELFF	TGCAGTGCTAGAAGACCGGGTCCTACCGGGGAGCTGTTTTTT
TRBD2	TRBJ2-5	TRBV7-2	.	CASSRIAAGSQETQYF	TGTGCCAGCAGCCGGATAGCAGCGGGGAGCCAAGAGACCCAGTACTTC
.	TRBJ2-1	TRBV10-3	.	CAIRTSEGSSYNEQFF	TGTGCCATCAGAACATCGGAGGGAAGCTCCTACAATGAGCAGTTCTTT
.	TRBJ2-6	TRBV23-1	few	CASSQSSDSYSGANVLTF	TGCGCCAGCAGTCAAAGTTCGGACAGTTACTCTGGGGCCAACGTCCTGACTTTC
TRBD1	TRBJ2-7	TRBV7-2	.	CASSSTTGSYEQYF	TGTGCCAGCAGCTCCACGACAGGGTCCTACGAGCAGTACTTC
TRBD2	TRBJ2-3	TRBV10-3	.	CASQRGGSTDTQYF	TGTGCCAGCCAGCGGGGGGGAAGCACAGATACGCAGTATTTT
.	TRBJ1-2	TRBV18	.	CASSPDPNYGYTF	TGTGCCAGCTCTCCCGACCCTAACTATGGCTACACCTTC
.	TRBJ1-1	TRBV9	few	CASSPDPGGTEAFF	TGTGCCAGCAGCCCGGACCCGGGGGGCACTGAAGCTTTCTTT
.	TRBJ1-5	TRBV6-5	few	CASCVSVGSNQPQHF	TGTGCCAGCTGCGTCTCGGTTGGGAGCAATCAGCCCCAGCATTTT
TRBD1	TRBJ2-7	TRBV20-1	.	CSFGQGSSYEQYF	TGCAGTTTTGGACAGGGAAGCTCCTACGAGCAGTACTTC
TRBD1	TRBJ1-5	TRBV4-3	many	CASSQDPSRDRGSNSNQPQHF	TGCGCCAGCAGCCAAGATCCCTCCCGGGACAGGGGGTCAAATAGCAATCAGCCCCAGCATTTT
TRBD1	TRBJ2-7	TRBV30	few	CATSSRDRFSYEQYF	TGTGCCACCTCCTCCCGGGACAGGTTCTCCTACGAGCAGTACTTC
.	TRBJ1-4	TRBV28	.	CASSLDPTTNEKLFF	TGTGCCAGCAGTTTAGACCCTACAACTAATGAAAAACTGTTTTTT
.	TRBJ1-2	TRBV29-1	many	CSVRQGNYGYTF	TGCAGCGTTCGCCAGGGGAACTATGGCTACACCTTC
.	TRBJ2-7	TRBV5-1	many	CASSLVSVDEQYF	TGCGCCAGCAGCTTGGTTTCGGTGGACGAGCAGTACTTC
TRBD1	TRBJ2-7	TRBV27	.	CASSWDRGAYEQYF	TGTGCCAGCAGTTGGGACAGGGGGGCCTACGAGCAGTACTTC
.	TRBJ2-2	TRBV24-1	.	CATQNADANTGELFF	TGTGCCACCCAGAACGCGGACGCGAACACCGGGGAGCTGTTTTTT
.	TRBJ1-6	TRBV5-1	many	CASRTQLGNSPLHF	TGCGCCAGCAGGACCCAGCTAGGTAATTCACCCCTCCACTTT
.	TRBJ1-5	TRBV4-2	many	CASSQSPGEAQPQHF	TGTGCCAGCAGCCAAAGTCCAGGGGAAGCTCAGCCCCAGCATTTT
TRBD1	TRBJ1-1	TRBV12-3/TRBV12-4	.	CASSFPPIRGHGTEAFF	TGTGCCAGCAGTTTCCCTCCGATCAGGGGGCATGGCACTGAAGCTTTCTTT
.	TRBJ2-7	TRBV4-1	many	CASSQQQGIYYEQYF	TGCGCCAGCAGCCAACAACAGGGCATTTACTACGAGCAGTACTTC
TRBD1	TRBJ1-2	TRBV7-8	.	CASSNYRGANYGYTF	TGTGCCAGCAGTAATTACAGGGGTGCTAACTATGGCTACACCTTC